This TCR beta chain stems from a study of neoadjuvant nivolumab and ipilimumab in lung cancer. Whole-study context: Nivolumab 3 mg/kg was given days 1, 15 and 29, plus ipilimumab 1 mg/kg day 1 in combination. Notes on the study in general: TCR richness and clonality were higher in tumors than adjacent uninvolved lung. From pretherapy to surgery, tumor richness and clonality rose with dual therapy.

Here immunoSEQ multiplex PCR was the method, and the copy in TCRdb shows in-frame clones only, minus some. This sample has some 31,000 clones; 92% occur once, and the top ten carry 2% to 2.5%. Notes on this clone: Its antigen is not known. The junction does not match germline at one end; this may be a read error.

The germline V gene has CDR1 KGHSH and CDR2 LQKENI. There are 14 residues in the CDR3. This receptor was taken from an adult with non-small cell lung cancer. This chain joins TRBV18 and TRBJ1-1; 7 bases are shared with TRBD1. The source material was peripheral blood, sampled after neoadjuvant nivolumab, alone or with ipilimumab, at or shortly before surgery. CDR3 amino acids: CASSFQGGNSEAFF. The DNA for the CDR3 is TGTGCCAGCTCCTTTCAGGGGGGGAACTCTGAAGCTTTCTTT.